The present entry profiles one TCR beta chain with its context. The antigen remains unidentified. Unique molecular identifiers were built into the TCRbeta library. One entry per CDR3 protein results from TCRdb running MiXCR on the PCR reads. The data show about 580,000 distinct CDR3 sequences, with under 25% seen just once and 13% to 15% held by the top ten. This entry belongs to a study of T-cell reconstitution after alpha-beta-depleted transplantation in children. Study-level points and caveats: Where some patients showed high TCRbeta diversity at day 60, it came from recipient T cells and thymic progenitors that had survived. The origin of alpha-beta T cells about two months after transplant was reportedly several hundred expanded graft clones. Fresh T-cell production supplied most of the T-cell counts and diversity seen one year after transplant.

The length of the CDR3 is 12 residues. Trimming took 3 bases from V and 10 from J, leaving 10 bases between them. The sequence was obtained from a boy in the first two years of life who had a stem cell transplant for acute myeloid leukemia, so the T cells may come from the graft donor. This chain joins TRBV12-3 or TRBV12-4 and TRBJ2-1; D gene unclear. The material sequenced was PBMCs, mostly from graft donor cells, taken 360 days after TCRalphabeta/CD19-depleted stem cell transplant. The CDR3 nucleotides read TGTGCCAGCAGTTTCCGATTGCCAGAGCAGTTCTTC. Translation gives CASSFRLPEQFF.